Below, one TCR beta chain is given with its context. Antigen specificity is unknown. The entry originates in a study of molecular identifiers for immune sequencing clone quantification. At the level of the study: Replicate RNA from approximately 20,000 or 98,000 naive CD8 T cells formed five aliquots; four were sequenced.

The CDR3 consists of 15 residues. V was cut by 0 bases and J by 2 bases, with 10 bases left in between. The germline gives CDR1 LGHDT, CDR2 YNNKEL (reference sequence). In preparing bulk TCR libraries, previously described methods and listed TCR primers were used. TCRdb reanalysed the PCR reads using MiXCR and keeps one entry per CDR3 protein. The sample includes tens of thousands of distinct CDR3 sequences, around 33% of them seen just once. Overall study results and limits: Clones above 20 RNA copies held over 98% of effector molecules, under 1% in naive cells.

This receptor was taken from a human donor in good health. Some libraries in this study had Jurkat cell RNA spiked in. The sequenced sample consisted of naive CD8+ T cells from blood, with Jurkat cell RNA spiked in. Stated subset: FACS-sorted CD8+CD4-CCR7+CD45RA+ naive T cells. This rearrangement joins TRBV3-1 to TRBJ2-5; D ambiguous. CDR3 loop: CASSQDGEPQETQYF. CDR3 in DNA: TGTGCCAGCAGCCAAGATGGGGAACCACAAGAGACCCAGTACTTC.